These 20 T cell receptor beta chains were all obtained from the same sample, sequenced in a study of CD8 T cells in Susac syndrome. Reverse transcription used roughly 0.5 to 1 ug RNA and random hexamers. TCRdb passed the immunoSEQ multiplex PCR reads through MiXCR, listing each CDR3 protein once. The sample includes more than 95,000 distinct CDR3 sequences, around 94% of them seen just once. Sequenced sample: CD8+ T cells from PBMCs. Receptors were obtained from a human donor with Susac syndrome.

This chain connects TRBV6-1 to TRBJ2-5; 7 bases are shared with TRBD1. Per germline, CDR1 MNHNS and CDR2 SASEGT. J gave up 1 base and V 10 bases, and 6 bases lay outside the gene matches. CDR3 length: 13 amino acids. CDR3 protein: CATEDRVQETQYF. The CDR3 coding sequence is TGTGCCACCGAAGACAGGGTCCAAGAGACCCAGTACTTC.

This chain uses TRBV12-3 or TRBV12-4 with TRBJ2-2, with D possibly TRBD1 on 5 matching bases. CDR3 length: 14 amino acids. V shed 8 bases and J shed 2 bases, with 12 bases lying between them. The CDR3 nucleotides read TGTGCCAGCCCCGACAGTTTAAACACCGGGGAGCTGTTTTTT. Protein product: CASPDSLNTGELFF.

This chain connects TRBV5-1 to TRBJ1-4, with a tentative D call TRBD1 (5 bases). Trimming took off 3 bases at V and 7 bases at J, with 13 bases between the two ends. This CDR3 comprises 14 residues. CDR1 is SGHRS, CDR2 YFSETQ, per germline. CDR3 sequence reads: CASSSGTGGEKLFF. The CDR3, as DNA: TGCGCCAGCAGCTCCGGGACCGGAGGTGAAAAACTGTTTTTT.

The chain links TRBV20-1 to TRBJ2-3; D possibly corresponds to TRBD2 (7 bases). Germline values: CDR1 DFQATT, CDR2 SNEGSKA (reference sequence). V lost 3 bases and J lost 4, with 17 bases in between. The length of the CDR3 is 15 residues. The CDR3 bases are TGCAGTGCTAGGGGGGGGCGGGAGCGCCCAGATACGCAGTATTTT. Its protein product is CSARGGRERPDTQYF.

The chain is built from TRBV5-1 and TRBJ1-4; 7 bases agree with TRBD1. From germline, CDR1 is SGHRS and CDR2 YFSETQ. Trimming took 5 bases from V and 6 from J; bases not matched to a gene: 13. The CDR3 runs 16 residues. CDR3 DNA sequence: TGCGCCAGCAGTAAGAAGGCCGGGACAGATCATGAAAAACTGTTTTTT. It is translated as CASSKKAGTDHEKLFF.

The CDR3 nucleotides are TGTGCCAGCAGGGGCGGAGCTCAAGAGACCCAGTACTTC. Its translation is CASRGGAQETQYF. The chain recombines TRBV2 with TRBJ2-5; D not resolved. Germline assignment: CDR1 SNHLY and CDR2 FYNNEI. The ends were cut back, 6 bases at V and 2 bases at J, with 10 bases in the middle. The CDR3 totals 13 residues.

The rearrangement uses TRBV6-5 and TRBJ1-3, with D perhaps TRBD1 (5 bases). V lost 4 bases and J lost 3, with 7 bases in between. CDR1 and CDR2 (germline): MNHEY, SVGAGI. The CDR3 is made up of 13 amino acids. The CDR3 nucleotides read TGTGCCAGCAGTTTAGGGGTTGGAAACACCATATATTTT. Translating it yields CASSLGVGNTIYF.

The CDR3 nucleotides are TGTGCCACCAGCGTAGTAGCGGGAGGGGCAGATACGCAGTATTTT. It translates to CATSVVAGGADTQYF. This chain connects TRBV15 to TRBJ2-3; 11 bases map to TRBD2. Germline V gene lookup returns CDR1 LNHNV and CDR2 YYDKDF (reference sequence). This CDR3 is 15 amino acids long. After removal of 5 bases from V and 4 bases from J, the junction contained 5 bases not matched to a gene.

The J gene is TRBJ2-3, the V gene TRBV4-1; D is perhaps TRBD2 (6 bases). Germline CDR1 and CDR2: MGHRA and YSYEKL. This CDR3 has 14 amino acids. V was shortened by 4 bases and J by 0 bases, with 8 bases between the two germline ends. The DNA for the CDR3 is TGCGCCAGCAGCCGCGGGACTAGCACAGATACGCAGTATTTT. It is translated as CASSRGTSTDTQYF.

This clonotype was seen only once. CDR3 loop: CASSRVSGANTGELFF. The CDR3 DNA reads TGTGCCAGCAGCCGAGTTAGCGGCGCGAACACCGGGGAGCTGTTTTTT. The chain uses TRBV9 and TRBJ2-2; D is perhaps TRBD2 (6 bases). V lost 4 bases and J lost 0, with 13 bases in between. Germline loops: CDR1 SGDLS, CDR2 YYNGEE. CDR3 size: 16 residues. Combining the CDR3 with reference TRBV9 and TRBJ2-2 gives the whole variable domain DSGVTQTPKHLITATGQRVTLRCSPRSGDLSVYWYQQSLDQGLQFLIQYYNGEERAKGNILERFSAQQFPDLHSELNLSSLELGDSALYFCASSRVSGANTGELFFGEGSRLTVL.

The CDR3 sequence: CSARALGTSNEQFF. In DNA, the CDR3 is TGCAGTGCTAGAGCGTTAGGGACCTCGAATGAGCAGTTCTTC. The chain has TRBV20-1 and TRBJ2-1; D is tentatively TRBD1 or TRBD2 (5 bases each). There are 14 residues in the CDR3. Germline CDR1 is DFQATT and CDR2 is SNEGSKA (reference sequence). Between the trimmed V and J ends, which lost 1 base and 7 bases, there was a span of 14 bases.

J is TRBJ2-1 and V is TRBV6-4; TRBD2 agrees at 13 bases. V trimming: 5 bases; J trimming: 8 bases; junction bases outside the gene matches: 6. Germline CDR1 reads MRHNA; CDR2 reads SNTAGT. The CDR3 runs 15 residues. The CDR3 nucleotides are TGTGCCAGCAGTAGGGGGACTAGCGGGGTTGATGAGCAGTTCTTC. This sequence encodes CASSRGTSGVDEQFF.

Written as DNA, the CDR3 is TGTGCCAGCAGCCAAGATTGGACTAGCGAGGAGACCCAGTACTTC. This gives the protein CASSQDWTSEETQYF. The chain uses TRBV3-1 and TRBJ2-5; 9 nucleotides line up with TRBD2. CDR3 size: 15 residues. Trimming cost V 0 bases and J 5 bases; bases outside gene matches: 4. The V gene's germline CDR1 is LGHDT and CDR2 YNNKEL (reference sequence).

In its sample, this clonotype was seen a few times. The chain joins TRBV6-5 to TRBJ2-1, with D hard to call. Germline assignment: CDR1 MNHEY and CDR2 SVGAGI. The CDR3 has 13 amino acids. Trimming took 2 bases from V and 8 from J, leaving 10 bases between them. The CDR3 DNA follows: TGTGCCAGCAGTTACGCGGAGACATATGAGCAGTTCTTC. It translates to CASSYAETYEQFF.

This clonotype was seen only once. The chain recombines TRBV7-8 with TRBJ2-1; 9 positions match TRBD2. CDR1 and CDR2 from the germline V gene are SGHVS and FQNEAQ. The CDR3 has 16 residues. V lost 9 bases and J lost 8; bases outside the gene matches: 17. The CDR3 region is CASGGGATAQLHEQFF. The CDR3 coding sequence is TGTGCCAGTGGCGGGGGGGCGACTGCCCAGCTCCATGAGCAGTTCTTC.

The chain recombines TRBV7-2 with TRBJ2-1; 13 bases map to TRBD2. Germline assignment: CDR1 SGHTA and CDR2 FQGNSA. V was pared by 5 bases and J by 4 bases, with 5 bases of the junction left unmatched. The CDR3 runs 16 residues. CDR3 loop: CASSITSGRGYNEQFF. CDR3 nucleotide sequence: TGTGCCAGCAGCATTACTAGCGGGAGGGGTTACAATGAGCAGTTCTTC. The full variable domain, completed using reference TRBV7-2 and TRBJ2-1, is GAGVSQSPSNKVTEKGKDVELRCDPISGHTALYWYRQSLGQGLEFLIYFQGNSAPDKSGLPSDRFSAERTGGSVSTLTIQRTQQEDSAVYLCASSITSGRGYNEQFFGPGTRLTVL.

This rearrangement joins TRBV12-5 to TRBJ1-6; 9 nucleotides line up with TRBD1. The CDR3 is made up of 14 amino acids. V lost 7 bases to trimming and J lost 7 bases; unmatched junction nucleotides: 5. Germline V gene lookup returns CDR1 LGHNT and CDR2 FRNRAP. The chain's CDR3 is CASAPTGGNSPLHF. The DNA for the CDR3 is TGTGCTAGTGCCCCTACAGGGGGCAATTCACCCCTCCACTTT.

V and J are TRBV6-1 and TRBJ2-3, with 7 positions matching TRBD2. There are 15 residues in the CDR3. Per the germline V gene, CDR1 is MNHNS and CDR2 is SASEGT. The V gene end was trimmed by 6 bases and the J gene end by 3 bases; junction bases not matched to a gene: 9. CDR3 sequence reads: CASSLTSSFTDTQYF. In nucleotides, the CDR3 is TGTGCCAGCAGCCTGACTAGCTCATTTACAGATACGCAGTATTTT.

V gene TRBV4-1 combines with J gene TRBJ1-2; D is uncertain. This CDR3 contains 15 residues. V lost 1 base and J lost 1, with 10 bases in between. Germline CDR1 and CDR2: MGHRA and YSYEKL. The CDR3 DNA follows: TGCGCCAGCAGCCAAGGGTGGCAGCTTAACTATGGCTACACCTTC. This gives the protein CASSQGWQLNYGYTF.

CDR3 region: CASSPGSGDQETQYF. DNA of the CDR3: TGTGCCAGCAGCCCAGGGTCAGGGGACCAAGAGACCCAGTACTTC. The chain uses TRBV4-2 and TRBJ2-5; D is possibly TRBD1 (6 bases). There are 15 residues in the CDR3. CDR1 is LGHNA and CDR2 is YNFKEQ in the germline V gene. Trimming pared 4 bases from V and 0 bases from J, leaving 12 bases between.